The rows below give T cell receptor beta chains drawn from one sample of a study of blood T cells in healthy people across ages. TCRdb recomputed calls from the 5' RACE reads with MiXCR, one row per CDR3 protein. This sample has 750,000 to 950,000 distinct CDR3 sequences, with around 24% found just once. These data were likewise used in another study, on T cells of mothers and their children.

The specimen sequenced was blood. The receptors come from a boy younger than 18 in good health. CDR3s include the opening cysteine and the closing phenylalanine or tryptophan. A D gene is named only where the DNA matches it firmly. Some rows have no size entry. The others give once, few or many, or a class for an expanded clone.

j_call | v_call | cdr3_length | d_call | clone_size | cdr3_aa | cdr3_nt
TRBJ2-5 | TRBV20-1 | 15 | TRBD1 | . | CSAPSQGTGQETQYF | TGCAGTGCTCCCTCTCAAGGGACAGGCCAAGAGACCCAGTACTTC
TRBJ2-3 | TRBV6-2/TRBV6-3 | 12 | . | . | CASSRDGDTQYF | TGTGCCAGCAGTCGAGACGGGGATACGCAGTATTTT
TRBJ2-7 | TRBV4-1 | 17 | . | . | CASSQEESPRTWYEQYF | TGCGCCAGCAGCCAAGAGGAGAGTCCCAGGACGTGGTACGAGCAGTACTTC
TRBJ2-2 | TRBV6-6 | 15 | TRBD1 | few | CASDSQGWDTGELFF | TGTGCCAGCGACTCACAGGGGTGGGACACCGGGGAGCTGTTTTTT
TRBJ2-1 | TRBV12-3/TRBV12-4 | 14 | . | . | CASSFGQTYNEEFF | TGTGCCAGCAGTTTTGGTCAGACCTACAATGAGGAGTTCTTC
TRBJ2-7 | TRBV7-9 | 15 | TRBD2 | . | CASSATSGGSYEQYF | TGTGCCAGCAGCGCCACTAGCGGGGGATCCTACGAGCAGTACTTC
TRBJ1-5 | TRBV6-5 | 16 | . | . | CASSLGGGPSNQPQHF | TGTGCCAGCAGTTTGGGAGGGGGACCGAGCAATCAGCCCCAGCATTTT
TRBJ2-1 | TRBV6-2/TRBV6-3 | 11 | . | . | CASTYLDEQFF | TGTGCCAGCACCTACCTAGATGAGCAGTTCTTC
TRBJ1-4 | TRBV4-1 | 15 | TRBD1 | . | CASSQEGRGQEKLFF | TGCGCCAGCAGCCAAGAGGGTAGGGGACAGGAAAAACTGTTTTTT
TRBJ1-5 | TRBV15 | 16 | . | . | CATSRDTGGFNQPQHF | TGTGCCACCAGCAGAGATACAGGCGGCTTCAATCAGCCCCAGCATTTT
TRBJ1-2 | TRBV30 | 13 | . | few | CAWAPTMSYGYTF | TGTGCCTGGGCTCCGACAATGAGCTATGGCTACACCTTC
TRBJ2-6 | TRBV5-5 | 18 | TRBD1 | few | CASSLLKTGASGANVLTF | TGTGCCAGCAGCTTGCTCAAAACAGGGGCCTCTGGGGCCAACGTCCTGACTTTC
TRBJ2-3 | TRBV12-3/TRBV12-4 | 14 | . | . | CASSFQRGTDTQYF | TGTGCCAGCAGTTTCCAGCGGGGCACAGATACGCAGTATTTT
TRBJ2-1 | TRBV7-9 | 12 | . | . | CASSWLGGEQFF | TGTGCCAGCAGCTGGCTGGGCGGTGAGCAGTTCTTC